This T cell receptor beta chain was obtained from a study of cytotoxic CD8 clonotypes in ibrutinib-treated CLL. Study at large: It was after a median 12 months of treatment, range 6 to 36, that response samples were taken.

The targeted sequencing depth was 1 in 200,000 to 1 in 1 million T cells. TCRdb keeps only in-frame clones here, not all; method: immunoSEQ multiplex PCR. The data hold under 300,000 clones, with around 76% observed a single time. Study results and caveats: Exceeding age-matched healthy donors, baseline clonality also tracked the counts of circulating CD8+ T cells. Stable or contracted on treatment, public clonotypes were also uncommon.

Concerning this clone itself: Its antigen is still unknown.

This CDR3 is 13 amino acids long. Trimming shortened V by 6 bases and J by 6 bases, and 14 bases separated the two germline ends. The rearrangement joins TRBV23-1 to TRBJ1-2; D is unclear. TRBV23-1 qualifies as an ORF whose function is uncertain. This clonotype originated in a human donor with chronic lymphocytic leukemia. The specimen was PBMCs, collected at disease progression, from a patient treated with ibrutinib. The CDR3 DNA reads TGCGCCAGCAGCCGAAGAAAGATAAATGGCTACACCTTC. It is translated as CASSRRKINGYTF.